Presented here are 22 T cell receptor beta chains from one specimen sequenced in a study of PD-1 blockade in classical Hodgkin lymphoma. All patients relapsed after autologous stem cell transplantation, and brentuximab vedotin exposure varied. Repertoires were generated with immunoSEQ multiplex PCR, while TCRdb's copy carries only in-frame clones and drops some. The table shows nearly 25,000 clones, with 60% to 85% occurring only once. The sample in question was peripheral blood mononuclear cells (PBMCs), obtained before the second cycle of nivolumab. Every receptor here comes from a human donor with classical Hodgkin lymphoma.

The chain combines TRBV19 with TRBJ1-1; D possibly corresponds to TRBD1 (6 bases). Trimming cost V 7 bases and J 0 bases, with 24 bases left between them. This CDR3 has 18 residues. Germline V lookup: CDR1 LNHDA, CDR2 SQIVND (reference sequence). The CDR3 DNA sequence: TGTGCCAGTACCCGGACGCCGATGCTAGGGGGAATGAACACTGAAGCTTTCTTT. This sequence encodes CASTRTPMLGGMNTEAFF.

V usage is TRBV14 and J usage is TRBJ1-3, with D unresolved. From germline, CDR1 is SGHDN and CDR2 FVKESK. V shed 2 bases and J shed 0 bases, with 11 bases lying between them. This CDR3 contains 16 residues. CDR3 coding DNA: TGTGCCAGCAGCCAACTCTTCCTGACCTCTGGAAACACCATATATTTT. It translates to CASSQLFLTSGNTIYF.

The chain is built from TRBV6-5 and TRBJ2-6; D is undetermined. The V end was cut by 2 bases, the J end by 0 bases, with 5 bases between. The CDR3 is 15 amino acids. CDR1 and CDR2 from the germline V gene are MNHEY and SVGAGI. The CDR3 spells CASSYQSSGANVLTF. CDR3 sequence (DNA): TGTGCCAGCAGTTACCAGAGCTCTGGGGCCAACGTCCTGACTTTC.

This chain joins TRBV19 and TRBJ1-1; tentative D call: TRBD1 (6 bases). Germline CDR1 reads LNHDA; CDR2 reads SQIVND (reference sequence). Trimming took off 6 bases at V and 4 bases at J, with 15 bases between the two ends. This CDR3 has 14 residues. CDR3 coding DNA: TGTGCCAGTAGCCCCCCTCACAGGGCCACTGAAGCTTTCTTT. It is translated as CASSPPHRATEAFF.

Only a few counts were recorded for this clone. V usage is TRBV27 and J usage is TRBJ1-2; tentatively, D is TRBD1 (5 bases). Germline V gives CDR1 MNHEY, CDR2 SMNVEV (reference sequence). Trimming left V 0 bases short and J 2 bases short, with 10 bases between. The CDR3 is 15 amino acids. DNA for the CDR3: TGTGCCAGCAGTTTATCGTTCGGGGCCAACTATGGCTACACCTTC. This gives the protein CASSLSFGANYGYTF.

DNA of the CDR3: TGTGCCAGCAGCCAAGTTTACGGGAGTCATGAGCAGTTCTTC. Translated, it gives CASSQVYGSHEQFF. The V gene is TRBV4-2, the J gene TRBJ2-1, with a possible D match to TRBD2 (6 bases). The CDR3 has 14 amino acids. Germline CDR1 and CDR2: LGHNA and YNFKEQ. The V end lost 1 base, the J end lost 8 bases, and 12 bases lay between the germline ends.

The gene calls are TRBV10-3 and TRBJ1-1; D might be TRBD1 (6 bases). Per germline, CDR1 ENHRY and CDR2 SYGVKD. V was shortened by 0 bases and J by 5 bases, with 16 bases between the two germline ends. This CDR3 contains 16 residues. The CDR3 loop reads CAISESMWGAKTEAFF. In DNA, the CDR3 is TGTGCCATCAGTGAGTCGATGTGGGGGGCGAAAACTGAAGCTTTCTTT.

This clone was recorded only once. The chain employs TRBV9 and TRBJ1-1; D ambiguous. Between the trimmed V and J ends, which lost 0 bases and 1 base, there was a span of 4 bases. This CDR3 spans 13 amino acids. Looked up from germline, CDR1 is SGDLS and CDR2 is YYNGEE. The DNA of the CDR3 is TGTGCCAGCAGCGTAGGAACGAACACTGAAGCTTTCTTT. Its translation: CASSVGTNTEAFF.

This clone was found a few times. This sequence joins TRBV30 and TRBJ2-5; D assignment may be TRBD1 or TRBD2 (5 bases each). The germline V gene has CDR1 GTSNPN and CDR2 SVGIG (reference sequence). This CDR3 is built from 13 residues. The V end was cut by 3 bases, the J end by 5 bases, with 13 bases between. The CDR3 loop reads CAWRDLGPETQYF. The CDR3 nucleotides are TGTGCCTGGAGGGACTTGGGGCCTGAGACCCAGTACTTC.

The V gene is TRBV28, the J gene TRBJ1-4, with D maybe TRBD1 (6 bases). Germline V gene data show CDR1 as MDHEN and CDR2 as SYDVKM. The CDR3 length is 16 residues. Trimming shortened V by 8 bases and J by 0 bases, and 16 bases separated the two germline ends. The CDR3, as DNA: TGTGCCAGCGGACGACAGGATTCAGCAACTAATGAAAAACTGTTTTTT. Encoded protein: CASGRQDSATNEKLFF.

The genes are TRBV27 and TRBJ2-3; 7 bases align to TRBD2. Germline CDR1 MNHEY, CDR2 SMNVEV (reference sequence). This CDR3 spans 13 amino acids. J was trimmed by 10 bases and V by 5 bases; bases with no gene match: 9. The CDR3 nucleotides read TGTGCCAGCAGTGGACTAGGATTACGTCCGCAGTATTTT. This codes for CASSGLGLRPQYF.

In DNA form, the CDR3 reads TGTGCCTGGAGTGTACTAGGAACGACGGCGGTTCTAAATGGCTACACCTTC. Amino acid sequence: CAWSVLGTTAVLNGYTF. The chain is built from TRBV30 and TRBJ1-2; D gene ambiguous. The germline gives CDR1 GTSNPN, CDR2 SVGIG (reference sequence). Trimming shortened V by 0 bases and J by 6 bases, and 23 bases separated the two germline ends. This CDR3 spans 17 amino acids.

This chain connects TRBV6-1 to TRBJ2-2; 13 bases are a match to TRBD2. The germline CDR1 and CDR2 sequences are MNHNS and SASEGT. This CDR3 comprises 18 residues. Unmatched junction bases numbered 9, after V lost 2 bases and J lost 6 bases. The CDR3 sequence: CASSERLAGGVLAGELFF. The CDR3 DNA follows: TGTGCCAGCAGTGAAAGACTAGCGGGAGGAGTTCTCGCCGGGGAGCTGTTTTTT.

This chain uses TRBV25-1 with TRBJ2-7; the D is unclear. CDR3 length: 13 residues. Between the trimmed V and J ends, which lost 7 bases and 5 bases, there was a span of 15 bases. Germline V lookup: CDR1 MGHDK, CDR2 SYGVNS. CDR3 DNA sequence: TGTGCCAGCACCAGAGGCGGATCGGACGAGCAGTACTTC. It translates to CASTRGGSDEQYF.

The chain links TRBV7-6 to TRBJ2-2; 13 positions agree with TRBD2. The CDR3 totals 16 residues. The germline CDR1 and CDR2 sequences are SGHVS and FNYEAQ. The J segment lost 5 bases and the V segment lost 5 bases, leaving 5 bases of the junction unmatched. The CDR3 sequence: CASSRLAGGGTGELFF. The CDR3 DNA reads as TGTGCCAGCAGCCGACTAGCGGGAGGAGGGACCGGGGAGCTGTTTTTT.

J is TRBJ1-2 and V is TRBV7-2; D remains unclear. The V and J ends lost 5 bases and 3 bases respectively, with 16 bases between them. Germline V gene data show CDR1 as SGHTA and CDR2 as FQGNSA. The CDR3 is 15 residues long. CDR3 bases: TGTGCCAGCAGCCTCCAATCAGGTTGGGACTATGGCTACACCTTC. As protein: CASSLQSGWDYGYTF.

In this sample, this clone is medium-sized. This chain connects TRBV19 to TRBJ2-7; 9 nucleotides line up with TRBD1. The germline V gene encodes CDR1 LNHDA and CDR2 SQIVND (reference sequence). The length of the CDR3 is 15 residues. V lost 1 base to trimming and J lost 2 bases; unmatched junction nucleotides: 3. DNA of the CDR3: TGTGCCAGTAGTATAGCACAGGGGGCCCCCTACGAGCAGTACTTC. It encodes CASSIAQGAPYEQYF.

V usage is TRBV13 and J usage is TRBJ2-6; 7 bases fit TRBD1. The germline V gene has CDR1 PRHDT and CDR2 FYEKMQ (reference sequence). V dropped 4 bases and J dropped 4; count of bases not matched to a gene: 7. The CDR3 runs to 16 residues. As DNA, the CDR3 is TGTGCCAGCAGCTCAGGGGACAGCACCGGGGCCAACGTCCTGACTTTC. Translation: CASSSGDSTGANVLTF.

The chain combines TRBV15 with TRBJ2-2; D may be TRBD2 (5 bases). Germline V gives CDR1 LNHNV, CDR2 YYDKDF (reference sequence). Deletions cut 6 bases from V and 0 bases from J, with 14 bases between. This CDR3 spans 16 amino acids. The CDR3 DNA reads as TGTGCCACCAGTCGGGAAGGGTTCGCGAACACCGGGGAGCTGTTTTTT. This sequence encodes CATSREGFANTGELFF.

The chain joins TRBV19 to TRBJ2-5; the match to TRBD2 covers 9 bases. CDR3 length: 17 residues. V trimming: 4 bases; J trimming: 6 bases; junction bases outside the gene matches: 15. Germline values: CDR1 LNHDA, CDR2 SQIVND (reference sequence). CDR3 loop: CASSTLLGGRAGKTQYF. CDR3 coding DNA: TGTGCCAGTAGTACTCTCCTCGGCGGGAGGGCCGGAAAGACCCAGTACTTC.

The chain couples TRBV19 to TRBJ2-7; the D gene is possibly TRBD1 (6 bases). The germline CDR1 and CDR2 sequences are LNHDA and SQIVND (reference sequence). CDR3 length equals 15 residues. V was cut by 1 base and J by 2 bases, with 12 bases left in between. For the CDR3, the DNA is TGTGCCAGTAGTATAGCACAGGGTTCCCCCTACGAGCAGTACTTC. Amino acids: CASSIAQGSPYEQYF.

The rearrangement links TRBV6-1 to TRBJ2-2, with TRBD1 matching over 7 bases. With 3 bases clipped from V and 3 bases from J, the junction kept 1 base outside the gene matches. The CDR3 has 14 residues. Germline CDR1 MNHNS, CDR2 SASEGT. CDR3 sequence reads: CASSEQGDTGELFF. CDR3 nucleotide sequence: TGTGCCAGCAGTGAGCAGGGGGACACCGGGGAGCTGTTTTTT.